This paragraph reports one T cell receptor (beta chain). The target antigen is unknown. CDR3 length equals 16 residues. The V segment lost 0 bases and the J segment 7 bases; nucleotides outside the gene matches: 6. CDR1 and CDR2 from the germline V gene are SGDLS and YYNGEE. The data stem from a study of radiotherapy plus CTLA-4 blockade in lung cancer. Study-level information: The study recorded objective responses in 15% to 20% of patients and disease control in 25% to 35%.

TCRdb's copy holds only in-frame clones and misses some; the assay was immunoSEQ multiplex PCR. The table has around 29,000 clones, 80% to 90% seen once. Study results and limitations: Blood saw expansion of tumor-derived TCR clones after radiotherapy plus ipilimumab.

The clonotype was recovered from a human donor with non-small cell lung cancer that progressed on radiotherapy plus ipilimumab. The sample consisted of peripheral blood, taken from a patient treated with radiotherapy plus ipilimumab. The chain employs TRBV9 and TRBJ2-2; 10 nucleotides line up with TRBD2. The CDR3 DNA is TGTGCCAGCAGCGTAGCCCCTAGCGGGGGCCACGGGGAGCTGTTTTTT. Its translation is CASSVAPSGGHGELFF.